This T cell receptor beta chain was captured in a study of preoperative IRX-2 immunotherapy in early breast cancer (dated by TCRdb to about 2019). Concerning this clone: The clone's antigen remains unknown. Base-call qualities are not available, and no considerably larger clone is one nucleotide away.

This specimen's treatment or condition label, per the study, means: preoperative locoregional IRX-2 cytokine immunotherapy. The samples were obtained from a phase Ib study that tested preoperative, locoregional IRX-2 cytokine immunotherapy designed to prime immune responses. Patients with early-stage breast cancer who were given IRX-2 before surgery served as donors. The CDR3 runs 14 residues from the cysteine to the phenylalanine. Only the CDR3 part of the read is kept: 42 bases, read in frame from the first base. Deletion took 5 bases off V and 3 bases off J, with a span of 13 bases between the germline ends. CDR1 and CDR2, per the germline V gene, are SGHTA and FQGNSA. The library relied on the immunoSEQ multiplex PCR assay. In its TCRdb copy, this immuneACCESS table keeps in-frame sequences only and misses some clones. Where compared with another copy, unresolved V genes explain less than half of these, and the others have no known cause. For this sample the table gives around 62,000 clones, of which approximately 94% were detected only once. The ten largest account for roughly 1.5% of the sample.

This receptor was identified in a human donor with breast cancer. The sequence is built from TRBV7-2 and TRBJ1-1; the D gene is possibly TRBD1, with 6 bases matching. The biological material was taken from a patient treated with IRX-2 immunotherapy. In nucleotides, the sequence is TGTGCCAGCAGCCCCTCCGGGGGCCACACTGAAGCTTTCTTT. Translated, this gives CASSPSGGHTEAFF.